The 28 T cell receptor beta chains in this list originate from one sample, sequenced in a study of cytomegalovirus exposure and HLA in healthy donors. Primers: 60 Vbeta forward and 13 Jbeta reverse. Clones were sequenced by immunoSEQ multiplex PCR, and TCRdb holds only the in-frame ones, with some missing. The table lists 200,000 to 250,000 clones, around four fifths of them singletons. Sequencing was performed on PBMCs. These receptors originate from a woman aged 40 to 49 in good health and CMV-seronegative.

V usage is TRBV21-1 and J usage is TRBJ1-5; the D call in the table, TRBD1, was not verified against the DNA. TRBV21-1 corresponds to a pseudogene. This CDR3 has 17 amino acids. As DNA, the CDR3 is TGTGCCAGCAGCAAAGCCCTTCGGGACAGACCTAATCAGCCCCAGCATTTT. Translating gives CASSKALRDRPNQPQHF.

This chain connects TRBV7-3 to TRBJ2-2; tentative D call: TRBD2 (5 bases). In germline, CDR1 is SGHTA, CDR2 FQGTGA. The CDR3 contains 14 residues. V dropped 5 bases and J dropped 4 bases, with 11 bases sitting between them. The CDR3 reads CASSLLGGTGELFF. As DNA, the CDR3 is TGTGCCAGCAGCCTCCTAGGAGGCACCGGGGAGCTGTTTTTT.

CDR3 coding DNA: TGTGCCAGCAGCACCCGAAAGACAGCTGGGGACATAGGGTTGGGAGCTTTCTTT. Translated, it gives CASSTRKTAGDIGLGAFF. The chain employs TRBV9 and TRBJ1-1, with a possible D match to TRBD1 (6 bases). The CDR3 is 18 residues long. The germline V and J ends were trimmed by 4 bases and 10 bases, with 32 bases remaining between them. Looked up from germline, CDR1 is SGDLS and CDR2 is YYNGEE.

The V call is TRBV7-6, the J call TRBJ2-1; 14 nucleotides match TRBD2. The CDR3 is made up of 16 amino acids. Germline V gives CDR1 SGHVS, CDR2 FNYEAQ. Trimming removed 3 bases from V and 8 bases from J; junction bases left unmatched: 6. In DNA form, the CDR3 reads TGTGCCAGCAGCTTGACGACTAGCGGGGGGGCCGATGAGCAGTTCTTC. Amino acids: CASSLTTSGGADEQFF.

The V call is TRBV27, the J call TRBJ1-5; TRBD1 matches 10 bases. Germline V CDR1 and CDR2: MNHEY, SMNVEV (reference sequence). This CDR3 spans 17 amino acids. The trim removed 5 bases at V and 8 bases at J, leaving 15 bases unmatched. CDR3 amino acids: CASSHVPGQGLVKPQHF. CDR3 sequence (DNA): TGTGCCAGCAGTCACGTCCCGGGACAGGGGTTGGTGAAGCCCCAGCATTTT.

This chain connects TRBV10-3 to TRBJ1-4, with TRBD1 identical over 11 bases. The V gene end was trimmed by 8 bases and the J gene end by 7 bases; junction bases not matched to a gene: 3. The CDR3 loop spans 13 amino acids. In germline, CDR1 is ENHRY, CDR2 SYGVKD. CDR3 coding DNA: TGTGCCATCGGGACAGGGGGGCGTGAAAAACTGTTTTTT. This codes for CAIGTGGREKLFF.

About this clone itself: Other DNA sequences in this specimen translate into the identical CDR3. This chain connects TRBV5-1 to TRBJ2-7; TRBD2 aligns across 13 bases. With 4 bases clipped from V and 2 bases from J, the junction kept 3 bases outside the gene matches. This CDR3 comprises 15 residues. Germline V lookup: CDR1 SGHRS, CDR2 YFSETQ. The CDR3, as DNA: TGCGCCAGCAGCCCGGGACTAGCGGGGACCTACGAGCAGTACTTC. Translation gives CASSPGLAGTYEQYF.

The chain carries TRBV19 and TRBJ2-4; 8 bases are shared with TRBD1. Per the germline V gene, CDR1 is LNHDA and CDR2 is SQIVND (reference sequence). The junction had 8 bases not matched to a gene; V was cut back by 5 bases and J by 8 bases. This CDR3 region has 14 residues. The CDR3 DNA is TGTGCCAGTAGTGGGACAGGCCCCCGAGACATTCAGTACTTC. Protein: CASSGTGPRDIQYF.

The sample holds one count of this clone. V usage is TRBV5-1 and J usage is TRBJ2-7, with 10 bases lining up with TRBD1. J was trimmed by 7 bases and V by 4 bases; bases with no gene match: 11. Germline CDR1 is SGHRS and CDR2 is YFSETQ. The CDR3 is made up of 15 amino acids. CDR3 sequence reads: CASSLGQGVTGEQYF. CDR3 coding DNA: TGCGCCAGCAGCCTAGGACAGGGGGTCACGGGGGAGCAGTACTTC.

The V call is TRBV14, the J call TRBJ2-7; tentative D call: TRBD2 (6 bases). Germline values: CDR1 SGHDN, CDR2 FVKESK. CDR3 length equals 14 residues. V was cut by 1 base and J by 6 bases, with 13 bases left in between. The CDR3: CASSQVSGRTEQYF. CDR3 in DNA: TGTGCCAGCAGCCAAGTTTCAGGGAGGACCGAGCAGTACTTC.

The chain couples TRBV30 to TRBJ1-6, with a possible D match to TRBD1 (5 bases). This CDR3 contains 15 residues. Germline CDR1 and CDR2: GTSNPN and SVGIG (reference sequence). Trimming cost V 3 bases and J 10 bases, with 19 bases left between them. CDR3: CAWSPLGRRDSPLHF. The CDR3 DNA follows: TGTGCCTGGAGCCCCCTCGGACGGCGGGACTCACCCCTCCACTTT.

CDR3 loop: CADRAGYGNTIYF. The CDR3 DNA follows: TGTGCCGACCGGGCGGGGTATGGAAACACCATATATTTT. The chain has TRBV27 and TRBJ1-3; no firm D call. The CDR3 runs 13 residues. Trimming stripped 11 bases from V and 3 bases from J, with 14 bases between. Germline-derived CDR1 and CDR2 are MNHEY and SMNVEV (reference sequence).

The rearrangement links TRBV25-1 to TRBJ2-6; TRBD1 matches at 9 bases. The length of the CDR3 is 16 residues. V lost 6 bases and J lost 3; bases outside the gene matches: 6. The V gene's germline CDR1 is MGHDK and CDR2 SYGVNS. This CDR3 is CASSKQGAFGANVLTF. CDR3 DNA sequence: TGTGCCAGCAGCAAACAGGGGGCCTTTGGGGCCAACGTCCTGACTTTC.

Here the CDR3 reads CASSGRLNEQFF. In DNA, the CDR3 is TGTGCCAGCAGTGGGAGGCTGAATGAGCAGTTCTTC. The chain carries TRBV6-1 and TRBJ2-1; a possible D gene is TRBD2 (5 bases). Germline V gene lookup returns CDR1 MNHNS and CDR2 SASEGT. Trimming removed 4 bases from V and 7 bases from J, with 8 bases in between. This CDR3 spans 12 amino acids.

To note about this clone: The same CDR3 can be traced to other DNA sequences in this sample. The chain links TRBV10-3 to TRBJ2-7; D perhaps matches TRBD1 (5 bases). The ends were cut back, 4 bases at V and 3 bases at J, with 7 bases in the middle. Germline-derived CDR1 and CDR2 are ENHRY and SYGVKD. The CDR3 has 12 residues. The CDR3 sequence: CAISATDYEQYF. As DNA, the CDR3 is TGTGCCATCAGTGCGACAGACTACGAGCAGTACTTC.

The chain recombines TRBV18 with TRBJ2-1; D perhaps matches TRBD2 (5 bases). Trimming took off 3 bases at V and 3 bases at J, with 15 bases between the two ends. The germline gives CDR1 KGHSH, CDR2 LQKENI. CDR3 length equals 16 residues. CDR3 nucleotides: TGTGCCAGCTCACCCCCCGGAGGTCGTGTCTACAATGAGCAGTTCTTC. It codes for CASSPPGGRVYNEQFF.

J is TRBJ2-1 and V is TRBV2, with 16 bases that match TRBD2. CDR3 length: 19 residues. V gave up 6 bases and J gave up 0 bases; unmatched junction bases: 8. Germline CDR1 reads SNHLY; CDR2 reads FYNNEI. Here the CDR3 reads CASRPLGLAGGSSYNEQFF. In nucleotides, the CDR3 is TGTGCCAGCAGACCCCTGGGACTAGCGGGGGGGAGCTCCTACAATGAGCAGTTCTTC. Full variable domain (missing parts from reference TRBV2 and TRBJ2-1): EPEVTQTPSHQVTQMGQEVILRCVPISNHLYFYWYRQILGQKVEFLVSFYNNEISEKSEIFDDQFSVERPDGSNFTLKIRSTKLEDSAMYFCASRPLGLAGGSSYNEQFFGPGTRLTVL.

This clone has only a few counts. V usage is TRBV5-4 and J usage is TRBJ2-1; 7 bases line up with TRBD1. The CDR3 extends over 15 amino acids. V shed 4 bases, J shed 4 bases, and the junction held 8 bases outside the gene matches. CDR1 and CDR2 from the germline V gene are SGHNT and YYREEE (reference sequence). The CDR3 DNA sequence: TGTGCCAGCAGCGCCGGGACAGACCCTTACAATGAGCAGTTCTTC. Amino acids: CASSAGTDPYNEQFF. Full variable domain (missing parts from reference TRBV5-4 and TRBJ2-1): ETGVTQSPTHLIKTRGQQVTLRCSSQSGHNTVSWYQQALGQGPQFIFQYYREEENGRGNFPPRFSGLQFPNYSSELNVNALELDDSALYLCASSAGTDPYNEQFFGPGTRLTVL.

The chain links TRBV25-1 to TRBJ1-6; D uncertain. The CDR3 length is 14 residues. The germline CDR1 and CDR2 sequences are MGHDK and SYGVNS. V was clipped by 4 bases and J by 6 bases, with 10 bases between them. The CDR3 sequence: CASSGRTLNSPLHF. The CDR3 nucleotides read TGTGCCAGCAGTGGGAGGACCCTTAATTCACCCCTCCACTTT.

In this sample, this clone turned up a few times. The J gene is TRBJ1-1, the V gene TRBV6-5, with D perhaps matching TRBD1 (6 bases). The CDR3 is made up of 15 amino acids. With 2 bases removed from V and 2 bases from J, the gap between germline ends came to 12 bases. Germline loops: CDR1 MNHEY, CDR2 SVGAGI. CDR3 amino acids: CASSYLRGENTEAFF. CDR3 DNA: TGTGCCAGCAGTTACCTCAGGGGCGAAAACACTGAAGCTTTCTTT.

The table lists this clone with a count of one. The chain links TRBV6-5 to TRBJ1-1, with TRBD1 as a possible D gene (6 bases). Trimming took 5 bases from V and 4 from J, leaving 14 bases between them. There are 14 residues in the CDR3. Germline CDR1 reads MNHEY; CDR2 reads SVGAGI. CDR3 nucleotide sequence: TGTGCCAGCAGTCCGACAGGAGTTGTCACTGAAGCTTTCTTT. Protein sequence: CASSPTGVVTEAFF.

The gene calls are TRBV18 and TRBJ1-5; D gene unclear. V was shortened by 5 bases and J by 7 bases, with 12 bases between the two germline ends. This CDR3 region has 13 residues. Per the germline V gene, CDR1 is KGHSH and CDR2 is LQKENI. The CDR3 spells CASSTGENQPQHF. CDR3 in DNA: TGTGCCAGCTCAACCGGTGAGAACCAGCCCCAGCATTTT.

This clone was seen once. The rearrangement uses TRBV5-1 and TRBJ1-2; D remains unclear. V lost 3 bases to trimming and J lost 2 bases, with 11 bases between them. The CDR3 has 14 amino acids. Germline V gives CDR1 SGHRS, CDR2 YFSETQ. The CDR3 is CASSSSLSNYGYTF. The CDR3 DNA is TGCGCCAGCAGCTCGAGCCTTTCCAACTATGGCTACACCTTC.

The rearrangement uses TRBV30 and TRBJ2-4, with a weak D call TRBD2 (6 bases). The CDR3 is 13 amino acids. CDR1 and CDR2 from the germline V gene are GTSNPN and SVGIG (reference sequence). V was pared by 8 bases and J by 9 bases, with 20 bases between. CDR3 nucleotides: TGTGCCGCGAGTTCCATAGCCGGGAGCATTCAGTACTTC. Encoded protein: CAASSIAGSIQYF.

This chain links TRBV7-9 with TRBJ2-5; maybe TRBD1 (5 bases). The CDR3 is 14 amino acids. CDR1 is SEHNR and CDR2 is FQNEAQ in the germline V gene (reference sequence). V dropped 6 bases and J dropped 5 bases, with 16 bases sitting between them. CDR3 loop: CASRHTGRKETQYF. The CDR3 region has the DNA TGTGCCAGCAGGCATACAGGTCGGAAGGAGACCCAGTACTTC.

The chain has TRBV27 and TRBJ1-3; unclear D gene. The CDR3 has 13 amino acids. Germline V lookup: CDR1 MNHEY, CDR2 SMNVEV (reference sequence). The germline V and J ends were trimmed by 8 bases and 0 bases, with 8 bases remaining between them. CDR3 sequence (DNA): TGTGCCAGCCAGTCCTTCTCTGGAAACACCATATATTTT. Translation: CASQSFSGNTIYF.

As DNA, the CDR3 is TGTGCCAGCAGCTTAAACACCAACCAAGAGCTGTTTTTT. As protein: CASSLNTNQELFF. The J gene is TRBJ2-2, the V gene TRBV11-2; D is uncertain. Germline CDR1 and CDR2: SGHAT and FQNNGV. V lost 2 bases and J lost 11, with 12 bases in between. This CDR3 contains 13 residues.

The V call is TRBV30, the J call TRBJ1-2; D gene ambiguous. Trimming took off 4 bases at V and 3 bases at J, with 18 bases between the two ends. Germline V gene sequence: CDR1 GTSNPN, CDR2 SVGIG (reference sequence). The CDR3 consists of 15 residues. The CDR3 DNA is TGTGCCTGGAAGTTTTACTCCTTACGGGACTATGGCTACACCTTC. It codes for CAWKFYSLRDYGYTF.